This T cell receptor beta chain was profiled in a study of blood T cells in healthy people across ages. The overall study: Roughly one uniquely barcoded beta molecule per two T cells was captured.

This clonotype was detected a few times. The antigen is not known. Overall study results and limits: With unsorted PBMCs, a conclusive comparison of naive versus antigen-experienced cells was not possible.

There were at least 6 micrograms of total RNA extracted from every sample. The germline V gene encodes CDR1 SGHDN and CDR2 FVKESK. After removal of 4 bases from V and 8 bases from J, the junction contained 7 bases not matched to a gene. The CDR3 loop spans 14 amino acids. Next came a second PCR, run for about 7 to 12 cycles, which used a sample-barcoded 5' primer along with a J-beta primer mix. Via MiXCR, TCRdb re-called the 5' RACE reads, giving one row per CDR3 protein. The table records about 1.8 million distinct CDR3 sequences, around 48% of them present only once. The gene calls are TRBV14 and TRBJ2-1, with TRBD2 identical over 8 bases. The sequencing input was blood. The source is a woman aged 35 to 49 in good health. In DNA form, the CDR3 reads TGTGCCAGCAGCCTATACACTAGCGGACATGAGCAGTTCTTC. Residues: CASSLYTSGHEQFF. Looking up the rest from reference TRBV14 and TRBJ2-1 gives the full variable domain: EAGVTQFPSHSVIEKGQTVTLRCDPISGHDNLYWYRRVMGKEIKFLLHFVKESKQDESGMPNNRFLAERTGGTYSTLKVQPAELEDSGVYFCASSLYTSGHEQFFGPGTRLTVL.